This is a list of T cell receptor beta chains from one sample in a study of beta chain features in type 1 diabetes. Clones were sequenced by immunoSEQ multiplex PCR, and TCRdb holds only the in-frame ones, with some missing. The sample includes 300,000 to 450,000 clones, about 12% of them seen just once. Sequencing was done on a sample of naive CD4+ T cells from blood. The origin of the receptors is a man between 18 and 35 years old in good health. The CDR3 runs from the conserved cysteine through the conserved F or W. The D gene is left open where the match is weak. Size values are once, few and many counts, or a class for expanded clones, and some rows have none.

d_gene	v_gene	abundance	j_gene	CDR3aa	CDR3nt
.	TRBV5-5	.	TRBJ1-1	CASSLGVLPTGAFF	TGTGCCAGCAGCCTCGGGGTGTTGCCTACCGGAGCTTTCTTT
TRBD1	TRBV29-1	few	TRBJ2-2	CSVGQGFNTGELFF	TGCAGCGTTGGACAGGGGTTCAACACCGGGGAGCTGTTTTTT
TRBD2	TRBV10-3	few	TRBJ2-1	CAISPGTSGNNEQFF	TGTGCCATCAGTCCCGGGACTAGCGGTAACAATGAGCAGTTCTTC
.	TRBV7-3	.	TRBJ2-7	CASSLTCRVWEQYF	TGTGCCAGCAGCTTAACGTGCCGGGTTTGGGAGCAGTACTTC
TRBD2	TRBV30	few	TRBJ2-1	CAWVGLAGGRKPNEQFF	TGTGCCTGGGTTGGGCTAGCGGGGGGCCGAAAACCCAATGAGCAGTTCTTC
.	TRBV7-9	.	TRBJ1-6	CASLEVAGSPLHF	TGTGCCTCTTTAGAAGTCGCGGGCTCACCCCTCCACTTT
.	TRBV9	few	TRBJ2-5	CASSVKPGLLETQYF	TGTGCCAGCAGCGTAAAACCGGGACTCCTAGAGACCCAGTACTTC
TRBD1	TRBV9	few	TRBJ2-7	CASSVGPGQGYEQYF	TGTGCCAGCAGCGTAGGGCCGGGACAGGGCTACGAGCAGTACTTC
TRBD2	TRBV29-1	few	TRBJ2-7	CSASSGSPNEQYF	TGCAGCGCCTCTAGCGGGAGTCCCAACGAGCAGTACTTC
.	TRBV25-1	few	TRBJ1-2	CASSVKTGPSGYTF	TGTGCCAGCAGTGTTAAGACAGGCCCGTCTGGCTACACCTTC
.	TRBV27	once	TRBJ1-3	CASSGLIPGNTIYF	TGTGCCAGCAGTGGCTTGATACCTGGAAACACCATATATTTT
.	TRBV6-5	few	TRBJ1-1	CASRRTVQKEAFF	TGTGCCAGCAGGCGGACAGTGCAAAAGGAAGCTTTCTTT
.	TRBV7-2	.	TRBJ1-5	CASSLTRYSNQPQHF	TGTGCCAGCAGCTTAACACGTTATAGCAATCAGCCCCAGCATTTT
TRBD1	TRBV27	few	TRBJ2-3	CASVRQGGSTDTQYF	TGTGCCAGCGTACGACAGGGGGGAAGCACAGATACGCAGTATTTT
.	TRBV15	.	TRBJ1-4	CATSRAGLREKLFF	TGTGCCACCAGCAGAGCGGGACTCAGGGAAAAACTGTTTTTT
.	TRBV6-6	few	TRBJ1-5	CASSWGGAQHF	TGTGCCAGCAGTTGGGGCGGAGCCCAGCATTTT
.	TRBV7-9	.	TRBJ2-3	CASSFRGAGTDTQYF	TGTGCCAGCAGCTTCCGTGGAGCCGGCACAGATACGCAGTATTTT
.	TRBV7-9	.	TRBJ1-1	CASRRDAGGTEAFF	TGTGCCAGCAGGCGGGACGCGGGGGGAACTGAAGCTTTCTTT
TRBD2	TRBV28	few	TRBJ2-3	CASSGTSGVDTQYF	TGTGCCAGCAGTGGGACTAGCGGGGTAGATACGCAGTATTTT
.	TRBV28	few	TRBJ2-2	CASSFQGGELFF	TGTGCCAGCAGTTTCCAGGGCGGGGAGCTGTTTTTT
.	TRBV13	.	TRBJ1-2	CASSSGEAYGYTF	TGTGCCAGCAGCTCAGGGGAGGCCTATGGCTACACCTTC
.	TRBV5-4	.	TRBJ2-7	CASSPKQGTLSEQYF	TGTGCCAGCAGCCCCAAGCAGGGTACCTTAAGCGAGCAGTACTTC
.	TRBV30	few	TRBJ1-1	CAWSLWRGDTEAFF	TGTGCCTGGAGCTTATGGAGGGGAGACACTGAAGCTTTCTTT
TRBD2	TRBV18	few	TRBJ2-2	CASSPEAGGETGELFF	TGTGCCAGCTCTCCCGAAGCGGGAGGCGAGACCGGGGAGCTGTTTTTT
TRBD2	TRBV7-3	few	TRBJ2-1	CASSSRTSLQSYNEQFF	TGTGCCAGCAGCTCCCGGACTAGCCTACAATCCTACAATGAGCAGTTCTTC
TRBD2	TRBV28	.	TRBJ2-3	CASWEGNTDTQYF	TGTGCCAGCTGGGAGGGGAACACAGATACGCAGTATTTT
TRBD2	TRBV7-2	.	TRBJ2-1	CASSSRGTSGRSIYNEQFF	TGTGCCAGCAGCTCCCGGGGGACTAGCGGGAGGTCTATCTACAATGAGCAGTTCTTC
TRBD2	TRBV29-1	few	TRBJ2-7	CSVDLAGDSEQYF	TGCAGCGTTGATTTAGCGGGAGACTCCGAGCAGTACTTC
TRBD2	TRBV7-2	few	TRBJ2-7	CASSFAGGYEQYF	TGTGCCAGCAGCTTTGCGGGGGGCTACGAGCAGTACTTC
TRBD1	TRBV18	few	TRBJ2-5	CASSPPVQGMWETQYF	TGTGCCAGCTCACCACCGGTACAGGGGATGTGGGAGACCCAGTACTTC
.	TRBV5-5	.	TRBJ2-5	CASSLYPGETQYF	TGTGCCAGCAGCTTGTACCCGGGAGAGACCCAGTACTTC
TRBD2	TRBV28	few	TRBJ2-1	CASSRLAGRNEQFF	TGTGCCAGCAGCAGACTAGCGGGGAGGAATGAGCAGTTCTTC
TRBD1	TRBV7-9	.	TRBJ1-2	CASSLESGQVSYTF	TGTGCCAGCAGCTTAGAGTCGGGACAGGTCAGCTACACCTTC
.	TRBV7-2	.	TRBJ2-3	CASSRQSDTQYF	TGTGCCAGCAGCCGACAGTCAGATACGCAGTATTTT
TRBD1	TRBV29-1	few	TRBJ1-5	CSVRDRGQPQHF	TGCAGCGTCCGGGACAGGGGACAGCCCCAGCATTTT
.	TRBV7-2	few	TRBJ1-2	CASSSRGNYGYTF	TGTGCCAGCAGCTCCAGAGGCAACTATGGCTACACCTTC
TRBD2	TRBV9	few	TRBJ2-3	CASSARSGGAPRTDTQYF	TGTGCCAGCAGCGCCCGAAGCGGGGGGGCCCCCCGCACAGATACGCAGTATTTT
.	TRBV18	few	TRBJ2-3	CASSPPNSNTRNF	TGTGCCAGCTCACCACCGAATTCGAACACCCGAAACTTT
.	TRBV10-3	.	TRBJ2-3	CAIGGRESTDTQYF	TGTGCCATCGGGGGCAGGGAGAGCACAGATACGCAGTATTTT
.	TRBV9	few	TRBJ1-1	CASSVVDSLNTEAFF	TGTGCCAGCAGCGTAGTAGACAGCCTGAACACTGAAGCTTTCTTT
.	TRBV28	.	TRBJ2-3	CASSHPGSFRTDTQYF	TGTGCCAGCAGTCATCCTGGCTCCTTTCGCACAGATACGCAGTATTTT
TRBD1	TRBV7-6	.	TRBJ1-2	CASSHRQGGGYTF	TGTGCCAGCAGTCACCGACAGGGAGGCGGCTACACCTTC
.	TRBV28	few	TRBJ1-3	CASLPSGPVYSGNTIYF	TGTGCCAGCCTCCCATCAGGGCCAGTTTACTCTGGAAACACCATATATTTT
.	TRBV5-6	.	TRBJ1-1	CASSLVNLNTEAFF	TGTGCCAGCAGCTTGGTCAACTTGAACACTGAAGCTTTCTTT
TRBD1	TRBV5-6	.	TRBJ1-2	CASSLYRDRAYGYTF	TGTGCCAGCAGCTTATATAGGGACAGGGCCTATGGCTACACCTTC
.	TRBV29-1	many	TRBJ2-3	CSGGGSTDTQYF	TGCAGCGGTGGGGGGAGCACAGATACGCAGTATTTT
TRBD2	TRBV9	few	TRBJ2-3	CASSGSGGAVYF	TGTGCCAGCAGCGGAAGCGGGGGGGCGGTGTATTTT
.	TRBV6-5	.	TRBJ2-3	CASSYQFETDTQYF	TGTGCCAGCAGTTACCAATTTGAGACAGATACGCAGTATTTT
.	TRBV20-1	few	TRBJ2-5	CSQRVSETQYF	TGCAGCCAGCGGGTCTCCGAGACCCAGTACTTC
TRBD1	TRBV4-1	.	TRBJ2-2	CASSRTGGRPGELFF	TGCGCCAGCAGCCGGACAGGGGGGCGGCCCGGGGAGCTGTTTTTT
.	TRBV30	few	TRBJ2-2	CAWRAGIQVGELFF	TGTGCCTGGAGAGCCGGGATCCAGGTCGGGGAGCTGTTTTTT
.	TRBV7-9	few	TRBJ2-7	CASSSTANQGVEQYF	TGTGCCAGCAGCTCGACAGCGAATCAGGGCGTCGAGCAGTACTTC
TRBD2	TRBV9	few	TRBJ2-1	CASSGGLAYFNEQFF	TGTGCCAGCAGCGGGGGACTAGCCTACTTTAATGAGCAGTTCTTC
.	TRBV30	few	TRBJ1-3	CAWSVQLSGNTIYF	TGTGCCTGGAGTGTACAGCTATCGGGAAACACCATATATTTT